The rows below give T cell receptor beta chains drawn from one sample of a study of memory CD4+ T cells and cytomegalovirus serostatus. TCRdb keeps only in-frame clones here, not all; method: immunoSEQ multiplex PCR. The table shows roughly 45,000 clones, with around 80% occurring only once. The material sequenced was memory CD4+ T cells from blood. Source of these receptors: an adult in good health and CMV-seronegative. The CDR3 runs from the conserved cysteine through the conserved F or W. D genes are given only for firm matches. Only some rows state a clone size, as once, few, many or a class for expanded clones.

TRBJ1-2 TRBV2 - - CASSVYGNYGYTF TGTGCCAGCAGTGTGTACGGTAACTATGGCTACACCTTC
TRBJ1-1 TRBV5-6 - - CASSFMGRPNTEAFF TGTGCCAGCAGCTTTATGGGCAGGCCGAACACTGAAGCTTTCTTT
TRBJ1-6 TRBV4-1 TRBD1 - CASSQVGRGSNSPLHF TGCGCCAGCAGCCAAGTGGGCAGGGGGTCAAATTCACCCCTCCACTTT
TRBJ1-4 TRBV7-2 - - CASSRGEKLFF TGTGCCAGCAGCCGGGGGGAAAAACTGTTTTTT
TRBJ1-2 TRBV25-1 TRBD1 few CASALGGGYGYTF TGTGCCAGTGCGTTAGGGGGCGGCTATGGCTACACCTTC
TRBJ2-1 TRBV5-4 TRBD2 - CASSLEGVGGLGRFF TGTGCCAGCAGCTTGGAGGGGGTAGGGGGACTAGGGCGGTTCTTC
TRBJ2-3 TRBV6-1 - - CATLGSSDTQYF TGTGCCACCCTGGGGTCTTCAGATACGCAGTATTTT
TRBJ2-1 TRBV11-2 TRBD1 once CASSLDGQVNYIEQFF TGTGCCAGCAGCTTAGATGGACAGGTAAATTACATTGAGCAGTTCTTC
TRBJ2-1 TRBV5-1 - - CASSSPQGREQFF TGCGCCAGCAGCTCGCCTCAGGGTCGGGAGCAGTTCTTC
TRBJ2-7 TRBV6-5 - once CASSPFSNYLYEQYF TGTGCCAGCAGTCCGTTTTCGAACTACCTCTACGAGCAGTACTTC
TRBJ1-4 TRBV5-1 - - CASSLGAGFNEKLFF TGCGCCAGCAGCTTGGGGGCAGGCTTTAATGAAAAACTGTTTTTT
TRBJ2-3 TRBV7-2 TRBD2 - CASSFGGGADTQYF TGTGCCAGCAGCTTTGGCGGGGGGGCAGATACGCAGTATTTT
TRBJ1-1 TRBV5-1 - few CASSLTMTNTEAFF TGCGCCAGCAGCTTAACTATGACTAACACTGAAGCTTTCTTT
TRBJ1-1 TRBV6-4 TRBD1 - CASSDGQGDEAFF TGTGCCAGCAGTGACGGACAGGGCGATGAAGCTTTCTTT
TRBJ1-3 TRBV7-9 - - CASSLGQGVITIYF TGTGCCAGCAGCTTGGGGCAGGGTGTTATCACCATATATTTT
TRBJ1-4 TRBV28 - once CASRDGHEKLFF TGTGCCAGCCGGGACGGCCATGAAAAACTGTTTTTT
TRBJ1-4 TRBV27 - - CASSSRQAPNEKLFF TGTGCCAGCAGTTCCCGACAGGCCCCTAATGAAAAACTGTTTTTT
TRBJ1-1 TRBV28 TRBD1 - CASTSQGAWGVVDTEAFF TGTGCCAGCACCTCACAGGGGGCGTGGGGGGTGGTGGACACTGAAGCTTTCTTT
TRBJ2-7 TRBV5-1 TRBD1 - CASSQGTGIGEQYF TGCGCCAGCAGCCAAGGGACAGGGATCGGCGAGCAGTACTTC
TRBJ2-5 TRBV4-3 TRBD2 - CASSQDPPSGGQETQYF TGCGCCAGCAGCCAAGACCCCCCTAGCGGGGGGCAAGAGACCCAGTACTTC
TRBJ1-6 TRBV7-3 - - CASSLTGDSPLHF TGTGCCAGCAGCTTAACAGGGGATTCACCCCTCCACTTT
TRBJ2-7 TRBV5-4 - once CASSLEGGAREQYF TGTGCCAGCAGCTTGGAAGGGGGGGCCCGGGAGCAGTACTTC